This TCR beta chain was profiled in a study of cytomegalovirus exposure and HLA in healthy donors. Study-wide context: Earlier, 150 million to 200 million T cells were analyzed, and around 100 million unique TCR beta sequences were found among them.

Regarding this clone: What it binds is not known.

Trimming stripped 8 bases from V and 2 bases from J, with 12 bases between. This CDR3 contains 13 residues. CDR1 is LNHDA, CDR2 SQIVND, per germline (reference sequence). Primers included in the PCR were 60 Vbeta and 13 Jbeta primers. Only in-frame clones appear in the TCRdb table, and some are missing; sequencing was by immunoSEQ multiplex PCR. The table lists 95,000 to 150,000 clones, approximately 80% of them singletons. Regarding the study as a whole: Testing in vitro showed a few CMV-associated chains specific for CMV antigens. A later analysis showed that HLA-associated TCR beta chains had undergone more clonal expansion than equally common others.

Sequencing used PBMCs. This sequence was found in a man aged 18 to 30 in good health and CMV-seropositive. The chain carries TRBV19 and TRBJ1-1; possible D gene TRBD1, 5 bases. The CDR3, as DNA: TGTGCCAGTGTGGGGCACCCCAACACTGAAGCTTTCTTT. This gives the protein CASVGHPNTEAFF.